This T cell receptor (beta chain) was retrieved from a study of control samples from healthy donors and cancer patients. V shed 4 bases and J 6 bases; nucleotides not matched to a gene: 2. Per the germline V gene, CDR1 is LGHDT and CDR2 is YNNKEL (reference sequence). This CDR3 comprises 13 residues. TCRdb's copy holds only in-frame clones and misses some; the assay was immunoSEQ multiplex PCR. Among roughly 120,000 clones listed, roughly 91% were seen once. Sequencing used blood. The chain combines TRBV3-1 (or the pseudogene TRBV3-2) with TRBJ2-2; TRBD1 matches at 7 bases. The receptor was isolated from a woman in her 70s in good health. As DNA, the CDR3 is TGTGCCAGCAGCCCCACAGGGGCCGGGGAGCTGTTTTTT. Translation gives CASSPTGAGELFF.